Shown below are 12 T cell receptor beta chains from a single sample sequenced in a study of blood T cell repertoires in COVID-19. Measured with immunoSEQ multiplex PCR; TCRdb has only the in-frame clones, and not every one. The sample holds more than 85,000 clones, approximately 84% seen once. The material sequenced was peripheral blood. These receptors were collected from a human donor in a cohort sampled during active COVID-19.

This sequence joins TRBV2 and TRBJ1-2; no reliable D call. Germline V CDR1 and CDR2: SNHLY, FYNNEI. V lost 4 bases, J lost 8 bases, and 11 bases lay in between. The CDR3 runs to 12 residues. Written as DNA, the CDR3 is TGTGCCAGCAGTGTTATGGGAGGAGGCTACACCTTC. This translates into CASSVMGGGYTF. The complete variable domain, with remaining parts taken from reference TRBV2 and TRBJ1-2, reads EPEVTQTPSHQVTQMGQEVILRCVPISNHLYFYWYRQILGQKVEFLVSFYNNEISEKSEIFDDQFSVERPDGSNFTLKIRSTKLEDSAMYFCASSVMGGGYTFGSGTRLTVV.

The genes are TRBV2 and TRBJ1-2; 8 bases map to TRBD1. This CDR3 has 14 amino acids. Germline V gene lookup returns CDR1 SNHLY and CDR2 FYNNEI. V lost 6 bases to trimming and J lost 1 base; unmatched junction nucleotides: 4. The CDR3 loop reads CASRTTGGNYGYTF. CDR3 nucleotides: TGTGCCAGCAGGACAACAGGGGGTAACTATGGCTACACCTTC. Variable domain in full (rest from reference TRBV2 and TRBJ1-2): EPEVTQTPSHQVTQMGQEVILRCVPISNHLYFYWYRQILGQKVEFLVSFYNNEISEKSEIFDDQFSVERPDGSNFTLKIRSTKLEDSAMYFCASRTTGGNYGYTFGSGTRLTVV.

The V gene is TRBV18, the J gene TRBJ1-1; no clear D. V gave up 2 bases and J gave up 1 base, with 5 bases separating them. The germline gives CDR1 KGHSH, CDR2 LQKENI. This CDR3 contains 13 residues. The CDR3: CASSPGRNTEAFF. CDR3 DNA: TGTGCCAGCTCACCAGGCAGGAACACTGAAGCTTTCTTT.

This clone appeared once. The chain combines TRBV18 with TRBJ1-1, with 7 positions matching TRBD1. The CDR3 loop spans 14 amino acids. Germline CDR1 reads KGHSH; CDR2 reads LQKENI. V lost 6 bases and J lost 3; bases outside the gene matches: 7. The CDR3 DNA reads as TGTGCCAGCTCGCTACAGGGGCGGGACACTGAAGCTTTCTTT. This translates into CASSLQGRDTEAFF.

The chain couples TRBV10-3 to TRBJ2-2, with TRBD1 as a possible D gene (6 bases). Germline loops: CDR1 ENHRY, CDR2 SYGVKD. Trimming removed 5 bases from V and 5 bases from J, with 15 bases in between. There are 15 residues in the CDR3. In DNA form, the CDR3 reads TGTGCCATCAGTTCCCCGGGACATTCGACCGGGGAGCTGTTTTTT. It encodes CAISSPGHSTGELFF.

The chain couples TRBV9 to TRBJ2-7; D is undetermined. The CDR3 runs to 13 residues. Trimming cost V 4 bases and J 7 bases, with 15 bases left between them. Germline V gene lookup returns CDR1 SGDLS and CDR2 YYNGEE. The CDR3 loop is CASSTGPEGEQYF. In DNA, the CDR3 is TGTGCCAGCAGCACTGGGCCTGAAGGAGAGCAGTACTTC.

This chain joins TRBV4-1 and TRBJ1-2; 12 bases line up with TRBD1. Per germline, CDR1 MGHRA and CDR2 YSYEKL. V gave up 1 base and J gave up 8 bases; unmatched junction bases: 14. CDR3 length: 18 residues. The CDR3 nucleotides read TGCGCCAGCAGCCAAGGCGCTGTCGGGACAGGGGGCGGAAAGGGCTACACCTTC. Its translation is CASSQGAVGTGGGKGYTF.

This clone was counted once. This chain joins TRBV3-1 (or the pseudogene TRBV3-2) and TRBJ2-3, with 10 bases fitting TRBD1. V trimming: 4 bases; J trimming: 5 bases; junction bases outside the gene matches: 9. Germline-derived CDR1 and CDR2 are LGHDT and YNNKEL (reference sequence). The CDR3 totals 16 residues. The CDR3 DNA reads TGTGCCAGCAGCCTTCCCGGGACAGGGGCCGGAGATACGCAGTATTTT. It is translated as CASSLPGTGAGDTQYF.

CDR3 region: CASSPGVGMSYGYTF. DNA of the CDR3: TGTGCCAGCAGTCCCGGGGTAGGGATGAGCTATGGCTACACCTTC. The genes are TRBV6-6 and TRBJ1-2, with no clear D. The CDR3 has 15 residues. Trimming cost V 5 bases and J 4 bases, with 17 bases left between them. Germline lookup yields CDR1 MNHNY and CDR2 SVGAGI (reference sequence).

The V and J genes are TRBV2 and TRBJ1-2; D may be TRBD1 (6 bases). This CDR3 region has 14 residues. V lost 4 bases and J 6 bases, leaving 15 bases between the germline ends. Germline CDR1 is SNHLY and CDR2 is FYNNEI. The CDR3: CASSGPGAVHGYTF. CDR3 DNA sequence: TGTGCCAGCAGTGGACCAGGGGCTGTGCATGGCTACACCTTC.

This sequence joins TRBV7-3 and TRBJ2-3; a weak D match, TRBD1 (5 bases). Trimming removed 2 bases from V and 2 bases from J, with 11 bases in between. Germline V gene lookup returns CDR1 SGHTA and CDR2 FQGTGA. The CDR3 runs to 15 residues. CDR3 in DNA: TGTGCCAGCAGCTTAGGGGCTCGTAACACAGATACGCAGTATTTT. This sequence encodes CASSLGARNTDTQYF.

V and J are TRBV6-2 or TRBV6-3 and TRBJ1-2, with TRBD1 identical over 8 bases. The ends lost 5 bases at V and 4 bases at J; junction bases unmatched: 12. CDR1 MNHEY and CDR2 SVGEGT come from the germline V gene. The CDR3 loop spans 16 amino acids. CDR3 amino acids: CASSPPRDRRRYGYTF. CDR3 DNA: TGTGCCAGCAGTCCGCCCCGGGACAGGCGACGCTATGGCTACACCTTC.